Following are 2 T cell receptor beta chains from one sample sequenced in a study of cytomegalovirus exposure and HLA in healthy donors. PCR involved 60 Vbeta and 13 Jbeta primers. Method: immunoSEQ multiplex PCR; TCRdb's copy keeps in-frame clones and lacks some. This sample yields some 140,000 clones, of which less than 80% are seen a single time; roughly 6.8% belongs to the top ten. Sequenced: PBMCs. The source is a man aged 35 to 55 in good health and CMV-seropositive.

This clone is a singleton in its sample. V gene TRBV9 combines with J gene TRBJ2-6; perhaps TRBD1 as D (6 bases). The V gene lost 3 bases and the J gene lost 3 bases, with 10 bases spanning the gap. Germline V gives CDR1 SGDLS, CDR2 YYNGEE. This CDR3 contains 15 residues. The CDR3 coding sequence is TGTGCCAGCAGCGGTTGGGGGCTTGGGGCCAACGTCCTGACTTTC. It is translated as CASSGWGLGANVLTF.

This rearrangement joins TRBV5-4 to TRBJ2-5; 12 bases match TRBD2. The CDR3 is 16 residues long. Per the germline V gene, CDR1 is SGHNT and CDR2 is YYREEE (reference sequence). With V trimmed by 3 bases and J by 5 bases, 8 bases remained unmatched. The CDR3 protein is CASSSKRLAGVETQYF. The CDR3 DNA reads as TGTGCCAGCAGCTCTAAGCGACTAGCGGGAGTTGAGACCCAGTACTTC.